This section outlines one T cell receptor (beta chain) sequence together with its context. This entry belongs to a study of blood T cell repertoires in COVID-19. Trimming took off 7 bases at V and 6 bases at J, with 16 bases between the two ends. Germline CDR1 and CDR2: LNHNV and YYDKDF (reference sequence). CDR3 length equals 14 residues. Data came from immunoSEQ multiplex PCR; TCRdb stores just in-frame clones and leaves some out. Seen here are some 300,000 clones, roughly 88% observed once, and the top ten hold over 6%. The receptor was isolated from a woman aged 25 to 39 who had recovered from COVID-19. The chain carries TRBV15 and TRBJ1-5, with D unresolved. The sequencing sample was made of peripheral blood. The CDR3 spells CATTPRGVGQPQHF. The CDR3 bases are TGTGCCACCACCCCACGCGGGGTTGGTCAGCCCCAGCATTTT. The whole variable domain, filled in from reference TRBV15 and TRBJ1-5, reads DAMVIQNPRYQVTQFGKPVTLSCSQTLNHNVMYWYQQKSSQAPKLLFHYYDKDFNNEADTPDNFQSRRPNTSFCFLDIRSPGLGDTAMYLCATTPRGVGQPQHFGDGTRLSIL.